A single sample is the source of the 10 T cell receptor beta chains below, sequenced in a study of early T cells in non-severe SARS-CoV-2 infection (dated by TCRdb to 2020 to 2022). The library was produced with 5' RACE. Sequencing was carried out with a NextSeq 500. TCRdb cleaned the public reads at Q25 with fastp, built clones with MiXCR and kept in-frame beta chains. CDR3 protein duplicates are merged, each entry listing the most common genes and DNA. This sample lists 45,000 to 55,000 distinct CDR3 sequences; more than 5.5% were detected once. The ten largest clones take up around 2.8% of the sample. The source was whole blood, collected at baseline. The origin of the receptors is an adult who was a healthcare worker with PCR-confirmed SARS-CoV-2 infection or an uninfected control (not recorded which).

This clonotype was observed a handful of times. This chain joins TRBV6-2 or TRBV6-3 and TRBJ1-1, with 9 bases fitting TRBD1. The CDR3 loop spans 15 amino acids. The J segment lost 1 base and the V segment lost 4 bases, leaving 4 bases of the junction unmatched. In germline, CDR1 is MNHEY, CDR2 SVGEGT. CDR3 DNA: TGTGCCAGCAGTTTACGACAGGGGGGGAACACTGAAGCTTTCTTT. Amino acid sequence: CASSLRQGGNTEAFF.

This clonotype turned up a few times. The V call is TRBV3-1, the J call TRBJ1-5; no firm D call. Germline CDR1 reads LGHDT; CDR2 reads YNNKEL (reference sequence). The CDR3 is 13 residues long. Trimming pared 4 bases from V and 9 bases from J, leaving 13 bases between. CDR3 sequence reads: CASSLMALGPQHF. The CDR3 nucleotides read TGTGCCAGCAGCCTGATGGCCCTGGGGCCCCAGCATTTT.

V is TRBV4-3 and J is TRBJ1-2; 9 nucleotides match TRBD1. From germline, CDR1 is LGHNA and CDR2 YSLEER. With 2 bases clipped from V and 2 bases from J, the junction kept 3 bases outside the gene matches. The CDR3 covers 15 residues. This CDR3 reads CASSQPGTGNYGYTF. In nucleotides, the CDR3 is TGCGCCAGCAGCCAACCCGGGACAGGGAACTATGGCTACACCTTC.

The chain carries TRBV7-9 and TRBJ2-1; D remains ambiguous. V was pared by 3 bases and J by 6 bases, with 6 bases between. Germline V lookup: CDR1 SEHNR, CDR2 FQNEAQ (reference sequence). The CDR3 consists of 12 residues. The chain's CDR3 is CASSFTGNEQFF. For the CDR3, the DNA is TGTGCCAGCAGCTTTACGGGCAATGAGCAGTTCTTC.

This clonotype came up many times. The V gene is TRBV2, the J gene TRBJ2-1; 7 bases are a match to TRBD1. CDR3 length: 12 amino acids. Germline loops: CDR1 SNHLY, CDR2 FYNNEI. Trimming removed 6 bases from V and 6 bases from J; junction bases left unmatched: 2. Here the CDR3 reads CASRTGFNEQFF. The CDR3 nucleotides are TGTGCCAGCAGGACAGGGTTCAATGAGCAGTTCTTC. Supplemented by reference TRBV2 and TRBJ2-1, the full variable domain reads EPEVTQTPSHQVTQMGQEVILRCVPISNHLYFYWYRQILGQKVEFLVSFYNNEISEKSEIFDDQFSVERPDGSNFTLKIRSTKLEDSAMYFCASRTGFNEQFFGPGTRLTVL.

V and J are TRBV7-6 and TRBJ2-7; either TRBD1 or TRBD2 may fit D (7 bases each). The CDR3 extends over 16 amino acids. The germline V gene encodes CDR1 SGHVS and CDR2 FNYEAQ. Between the trimmed V and J ends, which lost 0 bases and 4 bases, there was a span of 16 bases. The CDR3 here is CASSLAGGDSRYEQYF. For the CDR3, the DNA is TGTGCCAGCAGCTTAGCGGGGGGGGACAGCCGATACGAGCAGTACTTC.

This clonotype came up a few times. V is TRBV4-1 and J is TRBJ2-6; no clear D gene. CDR1 is MGHRA, CDR2 YSYEKL, per germline. The V end lost 3 bases, the J end lost 1 base, and 10 bases lay between the germline ends. The CDR3 is 16 amino acids. In DNA form, the CDR3 reads TGCGCCAGCAGCCACCCCCGGGCATCTGGGGCCAACGTCCTGACTTTC. Encoded protein: CASSHPRASGANVLTF.

The chain joins TRBV30 to TRBJ2-5; D might be TRBD2 (5 bases). Germline V gene sequence: CDR1 GTSNPN, CDR2 SVGIG (reference sequence). CDR3 length: 12 amino acids. V lost 0 bases and J 7 bases, leaving 9 bases between the germline ends. The CDR3 spells CAWSVGGGTQYF. CDR3 nucleotide sequence: TGTGCCTGGAGTGTAGGCGGAGGGACCCAGTACTTC. The full variable domain, rest sourced from reference TRBV30 and TRBJ2-5, is SQTIHQWPATLVQPVGSPLSLECTVEGTSNPNLYWYRQAAGRGLQLLFYSVGIGQISSEVPQNLSASRPQDRQFILSSKKLLLSDSGFYLCAWSVGGGTQYFGPGTRLLVL.

The chain couples TRBV7-2 to TRBJ2-7; possible D gene TRBD1, 6 bases. The germline V gene has CDR1 SGHTA and CDR2 FQGNSA. The V gene lost 0 bases and the J gene lost 2 bases, with 14 bases spanning the gap. This CDR3 is 16 amino acids long. CDR3 coding DNA: TGTGCCAGCAGCTTAGCCGGGGCAGGGGCAGCCTACGAGCAGTACTTC. Translation: CASSLAGAGAAYEQYF.

J is TRBJ1-1 and V is TRBV20-1; tentatively, D is TRBD1 (5 bases). Per germline, CDR1 DFQATT and CDR2 SNEGSKA (reference sequence). Trimming removed 7 bases from V and 4 bases from J, with 10 bases in between. This CDR3 is built from 11 residues. This CDR3 is CSGRDRTEAFF. The CDR3 DNA sequence: TGCAGTGGGAGGGACCGCACTGAAGCTTTCTTT.